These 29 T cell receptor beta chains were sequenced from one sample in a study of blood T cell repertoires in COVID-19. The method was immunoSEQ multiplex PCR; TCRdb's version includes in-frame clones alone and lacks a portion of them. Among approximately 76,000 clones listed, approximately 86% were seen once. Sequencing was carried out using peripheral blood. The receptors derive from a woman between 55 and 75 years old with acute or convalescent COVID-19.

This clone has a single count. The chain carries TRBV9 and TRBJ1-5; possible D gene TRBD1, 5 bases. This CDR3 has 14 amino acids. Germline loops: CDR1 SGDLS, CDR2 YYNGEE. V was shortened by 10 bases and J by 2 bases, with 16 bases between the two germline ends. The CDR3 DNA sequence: TGTGCCTTCAAAGGGGCAGGGCGCAATCAGCCCCAGCATTTT. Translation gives CAFKGAGRNQPQHF.

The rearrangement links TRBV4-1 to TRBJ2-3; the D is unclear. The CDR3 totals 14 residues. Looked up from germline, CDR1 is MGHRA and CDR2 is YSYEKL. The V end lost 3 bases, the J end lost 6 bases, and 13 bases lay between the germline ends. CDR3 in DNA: TGCGCCAGCAGCCAGGATCGATCCGGGGATACGCAGTATTTT. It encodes CASSQDRSGDTQYF.

CDR3 amino acids: CASSEPGGGAYEQYF. CDR3 bases: TGCGCCAGCAGTGAGCCCGGCGGGGGAGCGTACGAGCAGTACTTC. The chain links TRBV10-1 to TRBJ2-7; TRBD2 matches 7 bases. Germline loops: CDR1 WNHNN, CDR2 SYGVQD (reference sequence). The CDR3 contains 15 residues. Unmatched junction bases numbered 8, after V lost 2 bases and J lost 4 bases.

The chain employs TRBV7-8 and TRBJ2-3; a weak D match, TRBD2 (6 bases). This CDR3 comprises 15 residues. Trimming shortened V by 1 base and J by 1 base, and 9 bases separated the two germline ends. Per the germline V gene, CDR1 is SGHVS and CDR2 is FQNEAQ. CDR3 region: CASSLVTGGTDTQYF. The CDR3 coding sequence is TGTGCCAGCAGCTTAGTAACGGGGGGCACAGATACGCAGTATTTT.

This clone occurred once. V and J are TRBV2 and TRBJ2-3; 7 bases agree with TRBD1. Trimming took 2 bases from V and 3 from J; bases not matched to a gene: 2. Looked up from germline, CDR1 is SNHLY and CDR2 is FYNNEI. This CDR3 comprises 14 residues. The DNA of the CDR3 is TGTGCCAGCAGTGAACAGACAGGGACAGATACGCAGTATTTT. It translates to CASSEQTGTDTQYF.

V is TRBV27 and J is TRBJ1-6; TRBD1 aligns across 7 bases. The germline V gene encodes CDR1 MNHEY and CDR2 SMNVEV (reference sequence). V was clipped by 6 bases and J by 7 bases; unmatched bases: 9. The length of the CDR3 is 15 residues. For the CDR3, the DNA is TGTGCCAGCAGGGGACCCGACAGGGTAAATTCACCCCTCCACTTT. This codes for CASRGPDRVNSPLHF.

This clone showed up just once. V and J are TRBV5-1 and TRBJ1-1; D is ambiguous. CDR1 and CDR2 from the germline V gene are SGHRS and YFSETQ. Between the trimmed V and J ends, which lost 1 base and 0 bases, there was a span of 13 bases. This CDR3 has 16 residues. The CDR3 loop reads CASSLIFGGMNTEAFF. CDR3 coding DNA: TGCGCCAGCAGCTTGATTTTTGGAGGGATGAACACTGAAGCTTTCTTT.

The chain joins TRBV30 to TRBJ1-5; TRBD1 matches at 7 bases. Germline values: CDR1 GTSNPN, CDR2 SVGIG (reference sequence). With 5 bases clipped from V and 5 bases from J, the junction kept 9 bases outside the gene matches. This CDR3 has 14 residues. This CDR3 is CAWSHTGDYQPQHF. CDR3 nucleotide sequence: TGTGCCTGGTCCCATACAGGGGATTATCAGCCCCAGCATTTT.

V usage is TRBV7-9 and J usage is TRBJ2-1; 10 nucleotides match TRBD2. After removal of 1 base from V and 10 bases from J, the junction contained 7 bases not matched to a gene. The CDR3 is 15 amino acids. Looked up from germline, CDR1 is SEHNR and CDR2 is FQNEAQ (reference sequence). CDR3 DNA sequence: TGTGCCAGCAGCTTAGGACTAGCGGGCGTCGGCGAGCAGTTCTTC. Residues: CASSLGLAGVGEQFF.

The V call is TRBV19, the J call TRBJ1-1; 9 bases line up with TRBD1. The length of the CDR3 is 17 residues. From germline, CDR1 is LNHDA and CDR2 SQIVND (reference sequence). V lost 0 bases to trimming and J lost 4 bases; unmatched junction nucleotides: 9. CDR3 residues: CASSIEGGTGSRTEAFF. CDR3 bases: TGTGCCAGTAGTATAGAGGGGGGGACAGGGTCGCGCACTGAAGCTTTCTTT.

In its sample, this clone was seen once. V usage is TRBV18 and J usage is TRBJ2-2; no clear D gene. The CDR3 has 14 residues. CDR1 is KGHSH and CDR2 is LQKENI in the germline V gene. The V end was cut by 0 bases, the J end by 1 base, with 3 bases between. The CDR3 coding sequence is TGTGCCAGCTCACCACCCAGGAACACCGGGGAGCTGTTTTTT. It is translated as CASSPPRNTGELFF.

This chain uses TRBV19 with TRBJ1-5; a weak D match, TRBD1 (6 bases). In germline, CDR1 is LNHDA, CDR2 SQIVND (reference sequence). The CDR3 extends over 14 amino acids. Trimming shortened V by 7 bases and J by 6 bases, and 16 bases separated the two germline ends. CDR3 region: CASNQGWEGQPQHF. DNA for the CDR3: TGTGCCAGTAATCAGGGGTGGGAGGGTCAGCCCCAGCATTTT. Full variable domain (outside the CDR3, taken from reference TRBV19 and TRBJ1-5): DGGITQSPKYLFRKEGQNVTLSCEQNLNHDAMYWYRQDPGQGLRLIYYSQIVNDFQKGDIAEGYSVSREKKESFPLTVTSAQKNPTAFYLCASNQGWEGQPQHFGDGTRLSIL.

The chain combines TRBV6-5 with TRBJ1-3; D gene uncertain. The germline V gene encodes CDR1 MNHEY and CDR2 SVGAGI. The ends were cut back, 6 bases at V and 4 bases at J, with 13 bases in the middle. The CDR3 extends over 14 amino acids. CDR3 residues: CASSSLVGGNTIYF. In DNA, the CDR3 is TGTGCCAGCAGCTCTCTAGTAGGAGGAAACACCATATATTTT.

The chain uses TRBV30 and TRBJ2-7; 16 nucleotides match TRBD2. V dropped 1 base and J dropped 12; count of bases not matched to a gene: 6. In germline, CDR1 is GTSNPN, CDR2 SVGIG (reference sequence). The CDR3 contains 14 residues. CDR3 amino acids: CAWSEGLAGGTSYF. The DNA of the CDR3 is TGTGCCTGGAGTGAGGGACTAGCGGGGGGGACTTCGTACTTC.

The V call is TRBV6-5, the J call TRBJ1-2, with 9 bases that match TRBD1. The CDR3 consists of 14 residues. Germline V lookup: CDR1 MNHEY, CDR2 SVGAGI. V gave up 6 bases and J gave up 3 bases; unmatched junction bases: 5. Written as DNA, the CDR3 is TGTGCCAGCAGGGACAGGGGAAATCACTATGGCTACACCTTC. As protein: CASRDRGNHYGYTF.

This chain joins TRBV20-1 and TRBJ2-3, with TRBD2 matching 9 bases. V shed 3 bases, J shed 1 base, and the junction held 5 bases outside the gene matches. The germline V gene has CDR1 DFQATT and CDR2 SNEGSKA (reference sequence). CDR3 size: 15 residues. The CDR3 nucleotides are TGCAGTGCTAGTCTCCAGCGGGGGGGCACAGATACGCAGTATTTT. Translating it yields CSASLQRGGTDTQYF.

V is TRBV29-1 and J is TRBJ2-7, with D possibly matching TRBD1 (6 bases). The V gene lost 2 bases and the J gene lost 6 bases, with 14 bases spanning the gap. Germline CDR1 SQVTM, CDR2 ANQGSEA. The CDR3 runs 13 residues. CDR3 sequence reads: CSVEPQGGFEQYF. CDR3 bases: TGCAGCGTTGAACCACAGGGTGGGTTCGAGCAGTACTTC.

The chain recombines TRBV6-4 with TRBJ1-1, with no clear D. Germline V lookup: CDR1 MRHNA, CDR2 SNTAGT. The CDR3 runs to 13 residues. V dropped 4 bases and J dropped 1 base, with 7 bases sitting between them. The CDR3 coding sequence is TGTGCCAGCAGTGTTACAGAGAACACTGAAGCTTTCTTT. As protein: CASSVTENTEAFF.

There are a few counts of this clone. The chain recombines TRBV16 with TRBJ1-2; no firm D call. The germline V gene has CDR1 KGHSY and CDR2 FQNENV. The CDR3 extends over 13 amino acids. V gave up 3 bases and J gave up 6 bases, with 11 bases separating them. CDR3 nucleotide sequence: TGTGCCAGCAGCCAGACGGGGTTGGATGGCTACACCTTC. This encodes CASSQTGLDGYTF.

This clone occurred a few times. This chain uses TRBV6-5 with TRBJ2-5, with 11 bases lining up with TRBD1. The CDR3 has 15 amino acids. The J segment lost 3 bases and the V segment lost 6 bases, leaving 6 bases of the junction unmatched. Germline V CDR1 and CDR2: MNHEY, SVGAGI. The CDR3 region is CASSPGTGGEETQYF. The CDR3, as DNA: TGTGCCAGCAGCCCAGGGACAGGGGGTGAAGAGACCCAGTACTTC.

In DNA form, the CDR3 reads TGTGCCAGCAGCACCGACTCCGCGGGGAACTACGAGCAGTACTTC. Residues: CASSTDSAGNYEQYF. This chain uses TRBV7-9 with TRBJ2-7; TRBD2 might be the D (6 bases). Trimming took off 5 bases at V and 3 bases at J, with 17 bases between the two ends. CDR3 length: 15 residues. The germline V gene has CDR1 SEHNR and CDR2 FQNEAQ (reference sequence).

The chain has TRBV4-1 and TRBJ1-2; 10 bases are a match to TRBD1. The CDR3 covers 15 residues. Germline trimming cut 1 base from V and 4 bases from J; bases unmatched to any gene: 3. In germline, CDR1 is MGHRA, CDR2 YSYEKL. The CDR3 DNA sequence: TGCGCCAGCAGCCAAGGGACAGGGGGGGGCTATGGCTACACCTTC. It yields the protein CASSQGTGGGYGYTF.

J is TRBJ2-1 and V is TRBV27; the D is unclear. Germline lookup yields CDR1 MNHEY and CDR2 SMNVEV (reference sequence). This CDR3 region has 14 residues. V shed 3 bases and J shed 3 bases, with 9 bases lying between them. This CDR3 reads CASSFGRVYNEQFF. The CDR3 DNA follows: TGTGCCAGCAGTTTTGGTAGAGTCTACAATGAGCAGTTCTTC.

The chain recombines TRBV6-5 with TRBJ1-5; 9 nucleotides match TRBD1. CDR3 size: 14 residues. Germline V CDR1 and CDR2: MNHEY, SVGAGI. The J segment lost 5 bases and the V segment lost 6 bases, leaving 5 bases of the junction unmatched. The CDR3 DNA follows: TGTGCCAGCAGACCGGGACAGGGACATCAGCCCCAGCATTTT. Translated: CASRPGQGHQPQHF.

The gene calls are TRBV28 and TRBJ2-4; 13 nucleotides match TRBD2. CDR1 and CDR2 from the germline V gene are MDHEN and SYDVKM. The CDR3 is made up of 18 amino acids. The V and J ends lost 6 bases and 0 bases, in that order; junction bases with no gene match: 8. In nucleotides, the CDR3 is TGTGCCAGCAGCGGACTAGCGGGGGCCATAATAGCCAAAAACATTCAGTACTTC. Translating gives CASSGLAGAIIAKNIQYF.

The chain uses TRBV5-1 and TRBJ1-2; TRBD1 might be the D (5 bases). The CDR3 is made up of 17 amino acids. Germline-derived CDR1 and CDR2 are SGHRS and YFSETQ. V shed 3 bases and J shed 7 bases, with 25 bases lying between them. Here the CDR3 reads CASSYSRGGGVRCGYTF. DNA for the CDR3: TGCGCCAGCAGCTACTCTAGGGGCGGAGGGGTTAGGTGTGGCTACACCTTC.

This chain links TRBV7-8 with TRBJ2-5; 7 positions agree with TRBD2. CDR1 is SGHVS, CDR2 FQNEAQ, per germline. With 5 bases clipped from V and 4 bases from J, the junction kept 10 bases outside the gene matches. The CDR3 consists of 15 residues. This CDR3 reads CASSRPSSGVETQYF. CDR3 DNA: TGTGCCAGCAGCCGGCCCTCAAGCGGGGTAGAGACCCAGTACTTC. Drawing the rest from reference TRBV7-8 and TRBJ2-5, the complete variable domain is GAGVSQSPRYKVAKRGQDVALRCDPISGHVSLFWYQQALGQGPEFLTYFQNEAQLDKSGLPSDRFFAERPEGSVSTLKIQRTQQEDSAVYLCASSRPSSGVETQYFGPGTRLLVL.

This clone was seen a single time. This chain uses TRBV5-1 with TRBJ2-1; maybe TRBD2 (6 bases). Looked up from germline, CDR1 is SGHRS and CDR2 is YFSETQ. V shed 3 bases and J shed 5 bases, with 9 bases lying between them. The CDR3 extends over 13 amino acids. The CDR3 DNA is TGCGCCAGCAGCTCCGGACTAAACAATGAGCAGTTCTTC. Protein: CASSSGLNNEQFF.

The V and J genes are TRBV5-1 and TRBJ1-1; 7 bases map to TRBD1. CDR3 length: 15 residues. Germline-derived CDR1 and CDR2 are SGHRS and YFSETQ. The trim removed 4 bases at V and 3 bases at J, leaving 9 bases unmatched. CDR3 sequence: CASSTRQGSDTEAFF. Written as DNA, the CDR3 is TGCGCCAGCAGCACCCGACAGGGCTCTGACACTGAAGCTTTCTTT.